The next 18 T cell receptor beta chains were all read from a single sample in a study of identical twins. Via MiXCR, TCRdb re-called the 5' RACE reads, giving one row per CDR3 protein. The sample gives roughly 470,000 distinct CDR3 sequences, 14% of which show up once; more than 0.8% is in the top ten. A further study also used this sample, focusing on yellow fever vaccine responses in identical twins.

The sequenced sample was CD4+ T cells sorted from blood. These receptors were collected from a woman aged 18-29 years in good health.

This clonotype has only a few counts. The CDR3 loop reads CASSLPPTVREQYF. The CDR3 DNA reads TGTGCCAGCAGCTTACCTCCGACAGTGCGGGAGCAGTACTTC. V gene TRBV7-8 combines with J gene TRBJ2-7, with D possibly being TRBD1 (5 bases). The CDR3 sequence is 14 residues long. From germline, CDR1 is SGHVS and CDR2 FQNEAQ. V was pared by 2 bases and J by 7 bases, with 15 bases between.

This clonotype came up a few times. V is TRBV12-3 or TRBV12-4 and J is TRBJ2-1; a weak D match, TRBD1 (6 bases). V lost 6 bases and J 5 bases, leaving 11 bases between the germline ends. There are 13 residues in the CDR3. The CDR3 region is CASRGTSNNEQFF. The CDR3 DNA follows: TGTGCCAGCAGGGGGACATCGAACAATGAGCAGTTCTTC.

This clonotype was seen only a few times. The chain uses TRBV10-3 and TRBJ2-7; D may be TRBD2 (5 bases). There are 14 residues in the CDR3. The V end lost 2 bases, the J end lost 2 bases, and 10 bases lay between the germline ends. Looked up from germline, CDR1 is ENHRY and CDR2 is SYGVKD. DNA for the CDR3: TGTGCCATCAGTGAGCCAGGACTCCCCTACGAGCAGTACTTC. Its protein is CAISEPGLPYEQYF.

The CDR3 DNA sequence: TGCAGTGCCTGGGGGGGCCCCGGGGAGCTGTTTTTT. This codes for CSAWGGPGELFF. The J gene is TRBJ2-2, the V gene TRBV20-1; maybe TRBD2 (7 bases). Germline V gene lookup returns CDR1 DFQATT and CDR2 SNEGSKA (reference sequence). The CDR3 is made up of 12 amino acids. V gave up 6 bases and J gave up 6 bases, with 11 bases separating them.

The chain combines TRBV30 with TRBJ2-7, with a possible D match to TRBD2 (6 bases). The ends were cut back, 5 bases at V and 4 bases at J, with 9 bases in the middle. Germline CDR1 is GTSNPN and CDR2 is SVGIG (reference sequence). The CDR3 extends over 11 amino acids. The CDR3 DNA reads as TGTGCCTGGGGGCTAGCGTACGAGCAGTACTTC. It codes for CAWGLAYEQYF.

This chain connects TRBV4-3 to TRBJ2-1; TRBD2 is a possible D gene (6 bases). Germline CDR1 is LGHNA and CDR2 is YSLEER. V lost 0 bases, J lost 7 bases, and 25 bases lay in between. This CDR3 has 19 residues. The CDR3 bases are TGCGCCAGCAGCCAAGATCTAGAGGGCGGGAAATCGCGGAGGAATGAGCAGTTCTTC. This sequence encodes CASSQDLEGGKSRRNEQFF.

V gene TRBV20-1 combines with J gene TRBJ1-5, with D possibly matching TRBD1 (5 bases). V was clipped by 1 base and J by 1 base, with 14 bases between them. The CDR3 is 16 amino acids. The germline V gene has CDR1 DFQATT and CDR2 SNEGSKA (reference sequence). This CDR3 reads CSARARGVGSNQPQHF. The CDR3 DNA sequence: TGCAGTGCTAGAGCCCGGGGGGTGGGGAGCAATCAGCCCCAGCATTTT.

This chain joins TRBV7-2 and TRBJ2-3; 9 nucleotides line up with TRBD1. CDR3 length equals 19 residues. Germline-derived CDR1 and CDR2 are SGHTA and FQGNSA. With 2 bases clipped from V and 0 bases from J, the junction kept 12 bases outside the gene matches. The CDR3 coding sequence is TGTGCCAGCAGCTTATCGGGACAGGGACATACGAAAAGCACAGATACGCAGTATTTT. This sequence encodes CASSLSGQGHTKSTDTQYF.

The sample holds a few counts of this clonotype. The gene calls are TRBV15 and TRBJ2-5, with D uncertain. This CDR3 contains 13 residues. V was trimmed by 0 bases and J by 7 bases, leaving 9 bases between them. Germline V CDR1 and CDR2: LNHNV, YYDKDF (reference sequence). The CDR3 region has the DNA TGTGCCACCAGCAGAGACCGTCTACGGACCCAGTACTTC. This encodes CATSRDRLRTQYF.

The chain employs TRBV7-2 and TRBJ2-1, with D tentatively TRBD2 (5 bases). CDR1 and CDR2 from the germline V gene are SGHTA and FQGNSA. The CDR3 covers 12 residues. The ends were cut back, 0 bases at V and 14 bases at J, with 11 bases in the middle. The chain's CDR3 is CASSLASGAEFF. The CDR3 DNA sequence: TGTGCCAGCAGCTTAGCCTCAGGAGCGGAGTTCTTC. The full variable domain, in which reference TRBV7-2 and TRBJ2-1 provide the parts outside the CDR3, is GAGVSQSPSNKVTEKGKDVELRCDPISGHTALYWYRQSLGQGLEFLIYFQGNSAPDKSGLPSDRFSAERTGGSVSTLTIQRTQQEDSAVYLCASSLASGAEFFGPGTRLTVL.

V and J are TRBV4-2 and TRBJ2-2; no clear D. The CDR3 contains 13 residues. The germline gives CDR1 LGHNA, CDR2 YNFKEQ. Trimming took off 0 bases at V and 7 bases at J, with 6 bases between the two ends. For the CDR3, the DNA is TGTGCCAGCAGCCAAGATATGGGCGGGGAGCTGTTTTTT. This encodes CASSQDMGGELFF.

This clonotype was observed a few times. This chain connects TRBV14 to TRBJ2-3; D possibly corresponds to TRBD2 (6 bases). The germline V gene encodes CDR1 SGHDN and CDR2 FVKESK. The CDR3 has 13 amino acids. Trimming left V 0 bases short and J 11 bases short, with 12 bases between. The CDR3 DNA follows: TGTGCCAGCAGCCAAGATCAGAAAGCGGGGCAGTATTTT. Translation gives CASSQDQKAGQYF.

CDR3 nucleotides: TGTGCCAGCAGTTTCGGAGACGGCAGGGATACGCAGTATTTT. Translated, it gives CASSFGDGRDTQYF. The genes are TRBV27 and TRBJ2-3; D not resolved. The germline V and J ends were trimmed by 3 bases and 6 bases, with 13 bases remaining between them. CDR1 is MNHEY, CDR2 SMNVEV, per germline (reference sequence). This CDR3 has 14 amino acids.

This clonotype was counted ten times or more. The genes are TRBV29-1 and TRBJ1-1; perhaps TRBD1 as D (6 bases). Per germline, CDR1 SQVTM and CDR2 ANQGSEA. This CDR3 has 15 residues. Between the trimmed V and J ends, which lost 1 base and 0 bases, there was a span of 12 bases. CDR3 in amino acids: CSVEGRGVVNTEAFF. CDR3 nucleotide sequence: TGCAGCGTTGAAGGGAGGGGGGTGGTGAACACTGAAGCTTTCTTT.

This clonotype was picked up a small number of times. The gene calls are TRBV7-9 and TRBJ1-2, with a weak D call TRBD1 (5 bases). Germline V gene lookup returns CDR1 SEHNR and CDR2 FQNEAQ (reference sequence). V was cut by 5 bases and J by 3 bases, with 13 bases left in between. CDR3 size: 14 residues. CDR3 region: CASSPRDWDYGYTF. The CDR3 DNA is TGTGCCAGCAGCCCGCGGGACTGGGACTATGGCTACACCTTC.

J is TRBJ2-5 and V is TRBV6-5; perhaps D is TRBD1 or TRBD2 (5 bases each). Trimming took off 2 bases at V and 1 base at J, with 14 bases between the two ends. The CDR3 consists of 16 residues. Germline V gene lookup returns CDR1 MNHEY and CDR2 SVGAGI. CDR3 sequence reads: CASSYPRGGGQETQYF. The DNA for the CDR3 is TGTGCCAGCAGTTACCCCCGTGGTGGGGGCCAAGAGACCCAGTACTTC.

This chain connects TRBV28 to TRBJ2-3, with D possibly matching TRBD1 (5 bases). Germline V lookup: CDR1 MDHEN, CDR2 SYDVKM. V was clipped by 10 bases and J by 4 bases, with 15 bases between them. The CDR3 runs 13 residues. CDR3 DNA: TGTGCCATCAGATCCCAGGGCGCAGATACGCAGTATTTT. Translating it yields CAIRSQGADTQYF. The complete variable domain, with remaining parts taken from reference TRBV28 and TRBJ2-3, reads DVKVTQSSRYLVKRTGEKVFLECVQDMDHENMFWYRQDPGLGLRLIYFSYDVKMKEKGDIPEGYSVSREKKERFSLILESASTNQTSMYLCAIRSQGADTQYFGPGTRLTVL.

This clonotype was counted many times. The chain joins TRBV28 to TRBJ1-6, with TRBD1 as a possible D gene (6 bases). V lost 5 bases and J 7 bases, leaving 21 bases between the germline ends. CDR1 and CDR2 from the germline V gene are MDHEN and SYDVKM. The CDR3 runs to 17 residues. The CDR3 sequence: CASSRTQGGSANSPLHF. The CDR3 nucleotides read TGTGCCAGCAGTCGAACACAGGGAGGGTCAGCGAATTCACCCCTCCACTTT.